These 27 T cell receptor beta chains share one sample of origin, sequenced in a study of beta chain features in type 1 diabetes. Of the isolated RNA, all was reverse transcribed, and so the sequenced material was expressed TCRB transcripts. Using immunoSEQ multiplex PCR, the repertoire was profiled, and TCRdb retains in-frame clones only, with some absent. The sample records 140,000 to 150,000 clones, roughly an eighth being singletons. Overall study results and limits: Shortening of TCRB CDR3s, moderate but significant, appeared in all four CD4+ subsets of Type 1 diabetes patients.

Their antigen targets remain unknown. Sequenced: central memory CD4+ T cells from blood. The receptors shown here come from a young man with type 1 diabetes.

There are a few counts of this clone. The chain employs TRBV10-2 and TRBJ2-3; TRBD2 matches 9 bases. Trimming cost V 2 bases and J 4 bases; bases outside gene matches: 4. Germline V gives CDR1 WSHSY, CDR2 SAAADI. The CDR3 contains 15 residues. The CDR3: CASSERGLASDTQYF. CDR3 nucleotide sequence: TGCGCCAGCAGTGAGAGGGGACTAGCATCAGATACGCAGTATTTT.

The chain is built from TRBV11-1 and TRBJ1-2; D unclear. Per germline, CDR1 SGHAT and CDR2 FQDESV (reference sequence). V lost 3 bases, J lost 4 bases, and 9 bases lay in between. CDR3 length: 13 residues. In nucleotides, the CDR3 is TGTGCCAGCAGCTTGAGCCAGACCTATGGCTACACCTTC. Translated, it gives CASSLSQTYGYTF.

This clone occurred many times. The chain carries TRBV4-1 and TRBJ2-3; 9 bases are shared with TRBD1. The junction had 6 bases not matched to a gene; V was cut back by 8 bases and J by 3 bases. The CDR3 runs to 14 residues. The germline V gene has CDR1 MGHRA and CDR2 YSYEKL. CDR3 nucleotides: TGCGCCAGCGGGCTGGGGACAGGGACAGATACGCAGTATTTT. This codes for CASGLGTGTDTQYF.

This clone was counted a few times. The genes are TRBV15 and TRBJ2-7; no firm D call. This CDR3 contains 15 residues. Germline loops: CDR1 LNHNV, CDR2 YYDKDF (reference sequence). V gave up 0 bases and J gave up 5 bases, with 14 bases separating them. CDR3: CATSRDPVGSDEQYF. CDR3 sequence (DNA): TGTGCCACCAGCAGAGATCCCGTGGGGTCTGACGAGCAGTACTTC. The full variable domain, with the rest looked up from reference TRBV15 and TRBJ2-7, is DAMVIQNPRYQVTQFGKPVTLSCSQTLNHNVMYWYQQKSSQAPKLLFHYYDKDFNNEADTPDNFQSRRPNTSFCFLDIRSPGLGDTAMYLCATSRDPVGSDEQYFGPGTRLTVT.

Concerning this clone itself: At one boundary the junction diverges from the germline segment, which might be a read error. CDR3 loop: CAISPQTGNYNEQFF. The CDR3 DNA is TGTGCCATCAGTCCTCAGACAGGAAACTACAATGAGCAGTTCTTC. V is TRBV6-5 and J is TRBJ2-1; TRBD1 is a possible D gene (6 bases). The CDR3 is made up of 15 amino acids. Per the germline V gene, CDR1 is MNHEY and CDR2 is SVGAGI.

This clone was counted between two and nine times. V and J are TRBV30 and TRBJ1-1; D remains unclear. The CDR3 runs 12 residues. Germline V lookup: CDR1 GTSNPN, CDR2 SVGIG (reference sequence). V lost 1 base and J lost 10, with 13 bases in between. CDR3: CAWSGPQERAFF. The DNA of the CDR3 is TGTGCCTGGAGTGGCCCCCAGGAACGAGCTTTCTTT.

This clone was recorded a few times. V usage is TRBV6-1 and J usage is TRBJ1-2; 8 bases line up with TRBD1. Germline CDR1 reads MNHNS; CDR2 reads SASEGT. V shed 8 bases and J 5 bases; nucleotides not matched to a gene: 7. This CDR3 has 13 amino acids. The DNA for the CDR3 is TGTGCCAGCCACAAGGACAGGGAGTATGGCTACACCTTC. Translated: CASHKDREYGYTF.

This clone was detected ten times or more. The identical CDR3 is also encoded by other nucleotide sequences in the sample. The chain links TRBV14 to TRBJ2-1, with D uncertain. CDR1 and CDR2 from the germline V gene are SGHDN and FVKESK. Deletions cut 1 base from V and 3 bases from J, with 7 bases between. The length of the CDR3 is 14 residues. The CDR3 DNA sequence: TGTGCCAGCAGCCAAGTAGGAAACTACAATGAGCAGTTCTTC. Its protein product is CASSQVGNYNEQFF.

This clone was detected only a few times. V usage is TRBV28 and J usage is TRBJ1-4; a possible D gene is TRBD1 (5 bases). The CDR3 length is 14 residues. Trimming cost V 8 bases and J 3 bases, with 13 bases left between them. Germline V gives CDR1 MDHEN, CDR2 SYDVKM. The CDR3 is CASHVGGSNEKLFF. The CDR3 DNA sequence: TGTGCCAGCCACGTGGGGGGATCTAATGAAAAACTGTTTTTT.

The J gene is TRBJ2-3, the V gene TRBV5-1; 7 positions match TRBD2. CDR1 is SGHRS and CDR2 is YFSETQ in the germline V gene. The CDR3 is 19 residues long. J gave up 5 bases and V 3 bases, and 21 bases lay outside the gene matches. The CDR3 loop reads CASSSPRTRVGGNQDTQYF. CDR3 in DNA: TGCGCCAGCAGCTCACCTAGAACCCGAGTCGGGGGGAACCAAGATACGCAGTATTTT.

The chain employs TRBV27 and TRBJ1-1, with D possibly TRBD1 on 5 matching bases. The V gene's germline CDR1 is MNHEY and CDR2 SMNVEV (reference sequence). The CDR3 runs 12 residues. The V gene lost 6 bases and the J gene lost 10 bases, with 15 bases spanning the gap. DNA of the CDR3: TGTGCCAGCAGATCCAGGGAAGACGTAGCTTTCTTT. It translates to CASRSREDVAFF.

V and J are TRBV20-1 and TRBJ1-2; D ambiguous. V lost 3 bases, J lost 12 bases, and 14 bases lay in between. Per germline, CDR1 DFQATT and CDR2 SNEGSKA (reference sequence). The CDR3 consists of 11 residues. The CDR3 bases are TGCAGTGCTAGCCTCGGGTGGGTCAACACCTTC. This sequence encodes CSASLGWVNTF.

V and J are TRBV5-1 and TRBJ2-2; D is perhaps TRBD1 (5 bases). The CDR3 has 15 residues. Trimming left V 3 bases short and J 5 bases short, with 14 bases between. From germline, CDR1 is SGHRS and CDR2 YFSETQ. DNA for the CDR3: TGCGCCAGCAGCTCATATTTCAGGGTTACCGGGGAGCTGTTTTTT. Protein: CASSSYFRVTGELFF.

This clone was seen a few times. The chain combines TRBV6-5 with TRBJ2-7; D call uncertain. Germline V gene sequence: CDR1 MNHEY, CDR2 SVGAGI. V was clipped by 5 bases and J by 0 bases, with 11 bases between them. CDR3 length equals 14 residues. The CDR3 reads CASSPGWGSYEQYF. The CDR3 region has the DNA TGTGCCAGCAGTCCTGGGTGGGGCTCCTACGAGCAGTACTTC.

This clone came up a few times. The chain carries TRBV7-2 and TRBJ2-3; TRBD1 agrees at 8 bases. The CDR3 spans 16 residues. Per germline, CDR1 SGHTA and CDR2 FQGNSA. V was pared by 1 base and J by 2 bases, with 5 bases of the junction left unmatched. CDR3 sequence: CASSLGNRGITDTQYF. The CDR3 DNA sequence: TGTGCCAGCAGCTTAGGTAACAGGGGGATCACAGATACGCAGTATTTT.

The chain recombines TRBV5-1 with TRBJ2-2; TRBD1 is a possible D gene (6 bases). The CDR3 is 16 amino acids. Germline CDR1 is SGHRS and CDR2 is YFSETQ. Between the trimmed V and J ends, which lost 0 bases and 2 bases, there was a span of 11 bases. CDR3: CASSLGTETNTGELFF. The CDR3 nucleotides are TGCGCCAGCAGCTTGGGGACAGAGACCAACACCGGGGAGCTGTTTTTT.

This clone was detected a few times. The chain recombines TRBV6-6 with TRBJ1-4; 8 nucleotides match TRBD1. Germline trimming cut 6 bases from V and 3 bases from J; bases unmatched to any gene: 9. The CDR3 is made up of 16 amino acids. Germline V gene lookup returns CDR1 MNHNY and CDR2 SVGAGI (reference sequence). This chain's CDR3 is CASSLDRGNPNEKLFF. The DNA of the CDR3 is TGTGCCAGCAGCCTTGACAGGGGTAATCCTAATGAAAAACTGTTTTTT.

This clone was recorded a few times. CDR3 DNA: TGTGCCAGCAGCTTAGAGGGTGCCTCAGATACGCAGTATTTT. It is translated as CASSLEGASDTQYF. The chain uses TRBV7-6 and TRBJ2-3; D gene ambiguous. This CDR3 region has 14 residues. The germline V gene has CDR1 SGHVS and CDR2 FNYEAQ. V lost 1 base and J lost 4, with 9 bases in between.

This clone was seen a handful of times. The chain has TRBV7-3 and TRBJ2-1; 12 bases align to TRBD2. Germline lookup yields CDR1 SGHTA and CDR2 FQGTGA. This CDR3 has 15 residues. Trimming cost V 5 bases and J 3 bases; bases outside gene matches: 2. CDR3 amino acids: CASSPGLAGYNEQFF. The CDR3 DNA reads TGTGCCAGCAGCCCGGGACTAGCGGGCTACAATGAGCAGTTCTTC.

This clone was recorded many times. The chain is built from TRBV10-3 and TRBJ1-2, with D possibly TRBD1 on 5 matching bases. The CDR3 has 14 residues. V was trimmed by 10 bases and J by 0 bases, leaving 15 bases between them. Germline V gene data show CDR1 as ENHRY and CDR2 as SYGVKD. The chain's CDR3 is CATTEQESNYGYTF. The CDR3 DNA reads TGTGCCACAACTGAACAGGAATCTAACTATGGCTACACCTTC.

This clone showed up just a few times. The rearrangement joins TRBV6-1 to TRBJ1-2; D is uncertain. CDR3 length: 12 residues. The germline V and J ends were trimmed by 5 bases and 7 bases, with 11 bases remaining between them. CDR1 is MNHNS and CDR2 is SASEGT in the germline V gene. This chain's CDR3 is CASSPSAGGYTF. The CDR3 coding sequence is TGTGCCAGCAGTCCTTCCGCTGGTGGCTACACCTTC.

This clone has more than one count but fewer than ten. The chain combines TRBV5-1 with TRBJ2-5; possible D gene TRBD1, 6 bases. Germline values: CDR1 SGHRS, CDR2 YFSETQ. The CDR3 spans 14 residues. Trimming stripped 4 bases from V and 2 bases from J, with 12 bases between. CDR3 in DNA: TGCGCCAGCAGCACCCAGGGGTTGCAAGAGACCCAGTACTTC. Its protein product is CASSTQGLQETQYF.

This clone turned up a few times. V gene TRBV18 combines with J gene TRBJ1-1; the D gene is possibly TRBD1 (5 bases). Germline loops: CDR1 KGHSH, CDR2 LQKENI. This CDR3 is built from 12 residues. The V and J ends lost 2 bases and 7 bases respectively, with 8 bases between them. This CDR3 is CASSPGGSEAFF. The CDR3 bases are TGTGCCAGCTCACCAGGGGGTAGTGAAGCTTTCTTT.

The sample holds many counts of this clone. One junction end does not reproduce the germline sequence, and a read error may be involved. This chain uses TRBV7-2 with TRBJ2-1; 7 nucleotides agree with TRBD2. CDR1 and CDR2 from the germline V gene are SGHTA and FQGNSA. CDR3 length equals 16 residues. This chain's CDR3 is CASSLVMSSGYNEQFF. CDR3 in DNA: TGTGCCAGCAGTTTAGTAATGTCTAGCGGATACAATGAGCAGTTCTTC. Variable domain in full (rest from reference TRBV7-2 and TRBJ2-1): GAGVSQSPSNKVTEKGKDVELRCDPISGHTALYWYRQSLGQGLEFLIYFQGNSAPDKSGLPSDRFSAERTGGSVSTLTIQRTQQEDSAVYLCASSLVMSSGYNEQFFGPGTRLTVL.

This clone occurred many times. This rearrangement joins TRBV10-3 to TRBJ2-2; D gene ambiguous. CDR3 length equals 11 residues. The germline V and J ends were trimmed by 8 bases and 4 bases, with 5 bases remaining between them. Germline V gene lookup returns CDR1 ENHRY and CDR2 SYGVKD. CDR3 nucleotides: TGTGCCATCGGTAGCACCGGGGAGCTGTTTTTT. Translated: CAIGSTGELFF.

This clone has only a few counts. The chain combines TRBV29-1 with TRBJ1-1, with 9 bases fitting TRBD1. V dropped 7 bases and J dropped 1; count of bases not matched to a gene: 7. This CDR3 has 14 residues. Germline CDR1 and CDR2: SQVTM and ANQGSEA. The CDR3 nucleotides are TGCAGCGCCCGGACAGGGGCGGGGAACACTGAAGCTTTCTTT. Translating it yields CSARTGAGNTEAFF.

This clone was detected only a few times. The J gene is TRBJ2-5, the V gene TRBV2, with 13 nucleotides matching TRBD2. The J segment lost 3 bases and the V segment lost 3 bases, leaving 4 bases of the junction unmatched. CDR3 length equals 16 residues. Germline-derived CDR1 and CDR2 are SNHLY and FYNNEI. This CDR3 is CASSDGTSGTKETQYF. The CDR3 nucleotides are TGTGCCAGCAGTGACGGGACTAGCGGGACAAAAGAGACCCAGTACTTC.